Below, one T cell receptor beta chain is given with its context. TCRdb independently ran MiXCR on the PCR reads; one entry per CDR3 protein. The table records under 95,000 distinct CDR3 sequences, 45% to 55% of them present only once. This entry is derived from a study of CDR3 diversity in severe acne. J lost 1 base, V lost 3 bases, and 5 bases had no gene match. The germline gives CDR1 DFQATT, CDR2 SNEGSKA (reference sequence). The CDR3 has 16 residues. Sequenced material: blood. The chain has TRBV20-1 and TRBJ2-3, with TRBD2 matching over 12 bases. This sequence originates from a male donor in good health, serving as a control. Here the CDR3 reads CSASKLAGGGTDTQYF. DNA of the CDR3: TGCAGTGCTAGTAAACTAGCGGGAGGCGGCACAGATACGCAGTATTTT.